This T cell receptor (beta chain) was sequenced in a study of T cell repertoires in cytomegalovirus infection. Looking at the study overall: A matching HLA type, together with CMV infection, was signaled by public TCR beta signatures. Study observations and caveats: Summed frequency of public TCR beta families distinguished CMV carriers with the relevant HLA. CMV-specific HLA-C-restricted TCR beta clonotypes dominated the ex vivo response.

TCRdb recomputed calls from the reads with MiXCR, one row per CDR3 protein. The data show 640,000 or so distinct CDR3 sequences, 33% seen once. In regard to this clonotype: What it binds is not known.

The source is a human donor in good health (CMV status not recorded). Some clones in this sample may be carry-over from other donors' samples. Sequenced here: cultured PBMCs, sampled from culture after CMV antigen stimulation.

CDR3 region: CANRGASYEQYF. In DNA form, the CDR3 reads TGTGCCAACCGGGGGGCCTCCTACGAGCAGTACTTC. This chain links TRBV12-3 or TRBV12-4 with TRBJ2-7, with D possibly TRBD2 on 7 matching bases. This CDR3 is built from 12 residues. The V and J ends lost 10 bases and 0 bases respectively, with 10 bases between them.